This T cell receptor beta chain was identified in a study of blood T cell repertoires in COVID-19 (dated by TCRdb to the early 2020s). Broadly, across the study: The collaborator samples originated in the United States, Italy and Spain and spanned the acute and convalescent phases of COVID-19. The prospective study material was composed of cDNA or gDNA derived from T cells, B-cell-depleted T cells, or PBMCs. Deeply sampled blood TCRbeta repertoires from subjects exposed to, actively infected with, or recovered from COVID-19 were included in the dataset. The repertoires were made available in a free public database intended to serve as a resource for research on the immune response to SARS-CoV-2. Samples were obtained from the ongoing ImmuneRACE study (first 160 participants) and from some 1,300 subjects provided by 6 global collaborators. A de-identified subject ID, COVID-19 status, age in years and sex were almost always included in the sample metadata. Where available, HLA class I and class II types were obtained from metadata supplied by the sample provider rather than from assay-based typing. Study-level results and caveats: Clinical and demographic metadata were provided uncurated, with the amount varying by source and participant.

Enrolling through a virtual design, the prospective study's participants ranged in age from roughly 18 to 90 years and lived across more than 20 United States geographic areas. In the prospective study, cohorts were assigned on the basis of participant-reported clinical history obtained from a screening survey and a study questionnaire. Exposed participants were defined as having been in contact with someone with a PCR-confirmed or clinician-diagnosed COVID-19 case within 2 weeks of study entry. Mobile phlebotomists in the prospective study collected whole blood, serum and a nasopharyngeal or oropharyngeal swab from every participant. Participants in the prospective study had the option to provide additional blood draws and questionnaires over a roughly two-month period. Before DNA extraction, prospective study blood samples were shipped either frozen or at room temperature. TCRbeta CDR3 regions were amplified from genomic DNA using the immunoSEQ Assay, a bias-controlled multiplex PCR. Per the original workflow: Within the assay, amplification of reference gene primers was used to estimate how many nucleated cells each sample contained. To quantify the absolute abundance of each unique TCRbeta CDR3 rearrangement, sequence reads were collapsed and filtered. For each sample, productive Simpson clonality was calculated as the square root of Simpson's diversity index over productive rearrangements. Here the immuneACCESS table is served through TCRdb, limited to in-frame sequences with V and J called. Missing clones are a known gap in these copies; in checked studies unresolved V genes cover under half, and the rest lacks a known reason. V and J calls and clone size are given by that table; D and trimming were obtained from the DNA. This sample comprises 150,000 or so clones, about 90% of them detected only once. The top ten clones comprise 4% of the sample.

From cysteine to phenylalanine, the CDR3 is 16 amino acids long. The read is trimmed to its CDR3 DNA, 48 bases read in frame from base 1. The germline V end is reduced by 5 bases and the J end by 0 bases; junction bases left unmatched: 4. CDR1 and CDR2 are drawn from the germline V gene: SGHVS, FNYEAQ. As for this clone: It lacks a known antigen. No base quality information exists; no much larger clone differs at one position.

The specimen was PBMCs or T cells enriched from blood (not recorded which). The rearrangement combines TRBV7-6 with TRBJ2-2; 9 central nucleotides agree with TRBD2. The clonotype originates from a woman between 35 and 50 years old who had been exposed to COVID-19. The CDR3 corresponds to CASSLTSGTNTGELFF. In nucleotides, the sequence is TGTGCCAGCAGCCTGACTAGCGGTACGAACACCGGGGAGCTGTTTTTT.